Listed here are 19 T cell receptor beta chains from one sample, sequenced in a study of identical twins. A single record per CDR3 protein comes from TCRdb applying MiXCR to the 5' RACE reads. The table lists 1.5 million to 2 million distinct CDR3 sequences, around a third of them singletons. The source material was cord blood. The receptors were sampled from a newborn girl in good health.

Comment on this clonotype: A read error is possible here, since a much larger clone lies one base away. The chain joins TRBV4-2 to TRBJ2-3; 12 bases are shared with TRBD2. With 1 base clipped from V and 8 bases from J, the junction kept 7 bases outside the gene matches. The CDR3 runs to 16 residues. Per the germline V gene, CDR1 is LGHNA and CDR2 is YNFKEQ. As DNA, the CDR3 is TGTGCCAGCAGCCAAGGACTAGCGGGGGATGTAGGTACGCAGTATTTT. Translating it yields CASSQGLAGDVGTQYF.

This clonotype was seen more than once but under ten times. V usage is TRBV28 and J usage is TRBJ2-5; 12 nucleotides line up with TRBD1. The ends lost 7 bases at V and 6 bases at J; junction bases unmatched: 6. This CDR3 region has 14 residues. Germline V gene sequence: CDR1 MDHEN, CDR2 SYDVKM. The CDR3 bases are TGTGCCAGCAAGGGACAGGGGGCAGGAAAGACCCAGTACTTC. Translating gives CASKGQGAGKTQYF.

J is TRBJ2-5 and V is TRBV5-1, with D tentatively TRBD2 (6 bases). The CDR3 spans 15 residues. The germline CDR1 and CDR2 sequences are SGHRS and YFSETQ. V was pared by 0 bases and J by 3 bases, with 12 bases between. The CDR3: CASSLDGSSEETQYF. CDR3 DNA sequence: TGCGCCAGCAGCTTGGATGGGTCTAGCGAAGAGACCCAGTACTTC.

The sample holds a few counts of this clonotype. The CDR3 reads CASRWDTYEQYF. CDR3 DNA: TGTGCCAGCAGATGGGACACTTACGAGCAGTACTTC. The rearrangement links TRBV12-3 or TRBV12-4 to TRBJ2-4; D possibly corresponds to TRBD1 (6 bases). The J call may be wrong; the DNA end is better matched by TRBJ2-7. The CDR3 is 12 residues long.

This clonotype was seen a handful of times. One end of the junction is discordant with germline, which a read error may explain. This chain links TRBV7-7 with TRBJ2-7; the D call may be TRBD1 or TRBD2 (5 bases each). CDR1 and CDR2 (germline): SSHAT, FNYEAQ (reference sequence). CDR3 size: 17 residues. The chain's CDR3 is CASSWSQWDLGSYEQYF. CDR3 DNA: TGTGCTAGCAGCTGGTCTCAGTGGGACCTAGGCTCCTACGAGCAGTACTTC.

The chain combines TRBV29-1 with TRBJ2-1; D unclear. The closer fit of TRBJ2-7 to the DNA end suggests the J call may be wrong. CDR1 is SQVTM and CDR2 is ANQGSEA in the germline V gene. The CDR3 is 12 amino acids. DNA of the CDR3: TGCAGCGTTGATAAGTACCACAATGAGCAGTACTTC. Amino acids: CSVDKYHNEQYF.

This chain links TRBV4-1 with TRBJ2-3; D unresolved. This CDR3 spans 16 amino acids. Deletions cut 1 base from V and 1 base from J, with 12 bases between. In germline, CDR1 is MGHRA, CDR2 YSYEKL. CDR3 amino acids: CASSQVSSVGTDTQYF. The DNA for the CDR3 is TGCGCCAGCAGCCAAGTTAGCTCCGTCGGCACAGATACGCAGTATTTT.

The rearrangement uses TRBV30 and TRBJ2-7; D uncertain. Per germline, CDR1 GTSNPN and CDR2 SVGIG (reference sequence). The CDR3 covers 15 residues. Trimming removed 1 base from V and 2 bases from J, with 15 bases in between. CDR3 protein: CAWSGNTGGPYEQYF. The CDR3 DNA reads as TGTGCCTGGAGTGGGAATACGGGCGGTCCCTACGAGCAGTACTTC.

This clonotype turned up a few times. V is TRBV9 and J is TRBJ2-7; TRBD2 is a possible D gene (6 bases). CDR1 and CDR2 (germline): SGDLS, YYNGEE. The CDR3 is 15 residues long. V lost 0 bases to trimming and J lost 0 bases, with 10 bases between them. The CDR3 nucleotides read TGTGCCAGCAGCGTAGGCAGTAGCGGCTCCTACGAGCAGTACTTC. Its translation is CASSVGSSGSYEQYF.

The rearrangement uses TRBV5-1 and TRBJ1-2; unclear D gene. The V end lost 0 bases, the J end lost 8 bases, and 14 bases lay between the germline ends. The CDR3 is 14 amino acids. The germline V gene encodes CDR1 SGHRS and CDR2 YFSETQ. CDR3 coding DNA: TGCGCCAGCAGCTTGGAGTGGTTCCAATTAGGCTACACCTTC. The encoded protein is CASSLEWFQLGYTF.

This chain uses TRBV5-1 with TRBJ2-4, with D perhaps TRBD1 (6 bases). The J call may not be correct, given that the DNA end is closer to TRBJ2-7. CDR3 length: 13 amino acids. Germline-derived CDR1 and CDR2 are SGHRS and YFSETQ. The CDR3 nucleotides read TGCGCCAGCAGCTTTAAACAGGGTAGCGAGCAGTACTTC. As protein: CASSFKQGSEQYF.

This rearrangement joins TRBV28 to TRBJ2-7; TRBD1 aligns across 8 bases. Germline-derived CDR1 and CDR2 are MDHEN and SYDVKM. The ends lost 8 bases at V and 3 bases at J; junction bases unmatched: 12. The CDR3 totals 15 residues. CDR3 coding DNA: TGTGCCAGCGGCTTTACTGGACAGGGCAACTACGAGCAGTACTTC. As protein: CASGFTGQGNYEQYF.

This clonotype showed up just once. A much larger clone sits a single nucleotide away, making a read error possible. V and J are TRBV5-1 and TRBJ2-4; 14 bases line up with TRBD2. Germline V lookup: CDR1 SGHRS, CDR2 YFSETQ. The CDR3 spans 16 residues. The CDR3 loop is CASSTGTSGSKDIQYF. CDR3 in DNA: TGCGCCAGCAGCACCGGGACTAGCGGGAGCAAAGACATTCAGTACTTC.

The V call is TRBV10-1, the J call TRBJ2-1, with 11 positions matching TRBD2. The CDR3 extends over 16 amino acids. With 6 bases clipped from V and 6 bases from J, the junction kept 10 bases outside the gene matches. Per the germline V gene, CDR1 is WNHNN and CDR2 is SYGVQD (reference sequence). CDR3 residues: CASSVGLAGGLNEQFF. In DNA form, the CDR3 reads TGCGCCAGCAGCGTAGGACTAGCGGGTGGCCTCAATGAGCAGTTCTTC.

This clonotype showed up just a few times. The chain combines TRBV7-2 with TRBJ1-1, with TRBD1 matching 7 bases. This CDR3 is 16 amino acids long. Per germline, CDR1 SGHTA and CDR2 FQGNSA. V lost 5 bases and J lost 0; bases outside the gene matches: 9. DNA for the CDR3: TGTGCCAGCAGCCCACCGACAGGGATCATGAACACTGAAGCTTTCTTT. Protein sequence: CASSPPTGIMNTEAFF.

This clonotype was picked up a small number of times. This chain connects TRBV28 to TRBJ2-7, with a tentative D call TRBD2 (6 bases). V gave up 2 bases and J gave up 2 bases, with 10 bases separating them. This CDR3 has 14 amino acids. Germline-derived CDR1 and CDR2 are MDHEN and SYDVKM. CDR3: CASSLRGTPYEQYF. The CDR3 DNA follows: TGTGCCAGCAGTTTACGCGGGACCCCCTACGAGCAGTACTTC.

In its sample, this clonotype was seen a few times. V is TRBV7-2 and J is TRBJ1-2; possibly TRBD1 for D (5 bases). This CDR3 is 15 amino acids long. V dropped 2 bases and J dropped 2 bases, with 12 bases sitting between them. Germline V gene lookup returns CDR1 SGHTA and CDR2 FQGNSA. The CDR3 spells CASSLYGGSNYGYTF. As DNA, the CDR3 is TGTGCCAGCAGCTTATACGGGGGTTCCAACTATGGCTACACCTTC.

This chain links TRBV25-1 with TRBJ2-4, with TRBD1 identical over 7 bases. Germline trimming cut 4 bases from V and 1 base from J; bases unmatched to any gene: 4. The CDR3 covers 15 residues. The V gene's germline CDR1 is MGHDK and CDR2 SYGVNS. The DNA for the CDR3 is TGTGCCAGCAGTGCAGCGACAGGGGCCAAAAACATTCAGTACTTC. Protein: CASSAATGAKNIQYF.

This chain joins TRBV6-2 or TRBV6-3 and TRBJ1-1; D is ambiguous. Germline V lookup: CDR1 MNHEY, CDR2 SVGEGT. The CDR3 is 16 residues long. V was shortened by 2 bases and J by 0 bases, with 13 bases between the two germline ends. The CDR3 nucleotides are TGTGCCAGCAGTTACCGAGGACGGACTATGAACACTGAAGCTTTCTTT. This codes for CASSYRGRTMNTEAFF.